Below, one T cell receptor beta chain is given with its context. Its target is unknown. This sample stems from a study of breast tumors, draining lymph nodes, adjacent tissues. Study-wide findings and caveats: Tumor T cell lymph node origin was a supported hypothesis, not proven. Tumors had less TCR diversity than lymph nodes, more than nontumor tissue.

Samples came from axillary lymph nodes draining the breast cancer. TCRdb called the multiplex PCR reads again in MiXCR, with one record for every CDR3 protein. Here the sample spans approximately 88,000 distinct CDR3 sequences, over 25% being singletons. Germline V lookup: CDR1 SQVTM, CDR2 ANQGSEA. The CDR3 is 14 residues long. Trimming cost V 4 bases and J 3 bases, with 14 bases left between them. This receptor was obtained from a female donor with breast cancer. Some clones in this sample may be carry-over from other donors' samples. Sequenced: axillary lymph node tissue. The chain joins TRBV29-1 to TRBJ2-3; perhaps D is TRBD1 or TRBD2 (5 bases each). CDR3 sequence: CSVARDGSTDTQYF. CDR3 in DNA: TGCAGCGTTGCCCGGGACGGTAGTACAGATACGCAGTATTTT.